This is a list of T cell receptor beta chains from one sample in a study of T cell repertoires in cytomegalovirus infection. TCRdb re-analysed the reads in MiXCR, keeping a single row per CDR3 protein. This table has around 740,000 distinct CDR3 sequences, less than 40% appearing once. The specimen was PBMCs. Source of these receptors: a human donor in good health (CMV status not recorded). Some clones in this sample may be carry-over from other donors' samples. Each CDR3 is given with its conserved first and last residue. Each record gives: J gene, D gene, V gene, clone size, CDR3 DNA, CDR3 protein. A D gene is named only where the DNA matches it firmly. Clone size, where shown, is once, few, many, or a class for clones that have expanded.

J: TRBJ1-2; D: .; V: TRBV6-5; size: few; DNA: TGTGCCAGCAGTTACTCCAGACACCTCCTCTATGGCTACACCTTC; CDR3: CASSYSRHLLYGYTF
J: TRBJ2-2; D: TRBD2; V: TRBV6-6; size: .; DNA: TGTGCCAGCACCTCGATCGGGACTAGCGGTCCTAACACCGGGGAGCTGTTTTTT; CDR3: CASTSIGTSGPNTGELFF
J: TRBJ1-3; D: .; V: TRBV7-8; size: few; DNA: TGTGCCAGCAGCTCTAGCTCAGTAGGGCAGGCCTCTGGAAACACCATATATTTT; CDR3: CASSSSSVGQASGNTIYF
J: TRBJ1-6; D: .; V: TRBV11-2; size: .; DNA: TGTGCCAGCAGCTCACTCGGGACATCTTCACCCCTCCACTTT; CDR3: CASSSLGTSSPLHF
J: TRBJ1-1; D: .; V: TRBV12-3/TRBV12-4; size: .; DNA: TGTGCCAGCAGTGAATCAGGGGTCTGGAACACTGAAGCTTTCTTT; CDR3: CASSESGVWNTEAFF
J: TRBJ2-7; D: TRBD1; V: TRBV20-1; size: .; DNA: TGCAGTGCTAGCCCGGACAGGAGGTTCTACGAGCAGTACTTC; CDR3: CSASPDRRFYEQYF
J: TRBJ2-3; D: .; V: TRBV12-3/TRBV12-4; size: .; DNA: TGTGCCAGCGGGGCTAGCACAGATACGCAGTATTTT; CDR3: CASGASTDTQYF
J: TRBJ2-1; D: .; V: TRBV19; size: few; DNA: TGTGCCAGTAGTATAGATAGAGGGGAGCAGTTCTTC; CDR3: CASSIDRGEQFF
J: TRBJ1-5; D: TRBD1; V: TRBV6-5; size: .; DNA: TGTGCCAGAAGTTACTCGGTCATAGGACAGGGGAGCCAGCCCCAGCATTTT; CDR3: CARSYSVIGQGSQPQHF
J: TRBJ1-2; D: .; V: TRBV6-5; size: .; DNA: TGTGCCAGCAGTTACTCGAAGGGCTATGGCTACACCTTC; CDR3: CASSYSKGYGYTF
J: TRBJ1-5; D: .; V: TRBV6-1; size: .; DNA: TGTGCCAGCAGTGAATTCGCTGCGAGCTCTCAGCCCCAGCATTTT; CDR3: CASSEFAASSQPQHF
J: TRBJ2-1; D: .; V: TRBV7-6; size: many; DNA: TGTGCCAGCAGCTTAAATCCCGGACGGACATACAATGAGCAGTTCTTC; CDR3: CASSLNPGRTYNEQFF
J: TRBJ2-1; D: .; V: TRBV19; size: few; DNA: TGTGCCACTCGATATCCCCCCACCCCCGGGGACACCCACAATGAGCAGTTCTTC; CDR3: CATRYPPTPGDTHNEQFF
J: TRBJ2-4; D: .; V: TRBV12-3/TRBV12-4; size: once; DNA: TGTGCCAGCAGTTATGGCAGGCTAGCCAAAAACATTCAGTACTTC; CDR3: CASSYGRLAKNIQYF
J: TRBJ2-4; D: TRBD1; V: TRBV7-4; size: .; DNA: TGTGCCAGCAGCCCCCGGGACAGGGGGCGAGCGGAAGCCAAAAACATTCAGTACTTC; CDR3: CASSPRDRGRAEAKNIQYF
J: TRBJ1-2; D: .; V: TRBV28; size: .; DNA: TGTGCCAGTGTAAAAGGGGCGCTCTATGGCTACACCTTC; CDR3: CASVKGALYGYTF
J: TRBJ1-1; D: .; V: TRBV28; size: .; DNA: TGTGCCACTAAAATCAGGGATGGCACTGAAGCTTTCTTT; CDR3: CATKIRDGTEAFF
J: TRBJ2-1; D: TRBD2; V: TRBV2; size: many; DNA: TGTGCCAGCAGGTGGACTAGCGGGGGATACAATGAGCAGTTCTTC; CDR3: CASRWTSGGYNEQFF
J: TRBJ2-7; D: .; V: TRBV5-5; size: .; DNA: TGTGCCAGCAGCTTGGTGGGGGACACATACTACGAGCAGTACTTC; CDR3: CASSLVGDTYYEQYF
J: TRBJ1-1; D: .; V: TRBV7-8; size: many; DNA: TGTGCCAGCAGCATTTACGACAGGCTACTCGGCACTGAAGCTTTCTTT; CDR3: CASSIYDRLLGTEAFF
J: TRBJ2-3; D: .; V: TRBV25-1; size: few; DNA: TGTGCCAGCAGTGGTAGACTAGATACAGATACGCAGTATTTT; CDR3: CASSGRLDTDTQYF
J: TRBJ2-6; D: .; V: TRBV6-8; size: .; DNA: TGTGCCAGCAGTTCCGTGCAGGGCTCTGTTGCCAACGTCCTGACTTTC; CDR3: CASSSVQGSVANVLTF
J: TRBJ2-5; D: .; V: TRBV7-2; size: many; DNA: TGTGCCAGCAGCCTTAAATTATTCCGGGAGACCCAGTACTTC; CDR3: CASSLKLFRETQYF
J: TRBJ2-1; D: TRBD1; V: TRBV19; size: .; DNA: TGTGCCAGTAACCTAAGACCCGACAGGGTACCGCCAGTACCAACCCGGAGCTCCTACAATGAGCAGTTCTTC; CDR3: CASNLRPDRVPPVPTRSSYNEQFF
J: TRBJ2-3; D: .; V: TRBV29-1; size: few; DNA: TGCAGCGCCCAAGGGGCGTCAAAAGATACGCAGTATTTT; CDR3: CSAQGASKDTQYF
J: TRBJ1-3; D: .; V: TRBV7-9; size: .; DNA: TGTGCCAGCAGCTTAGCGCTGGGGCTCTCTGGAAACACCATATATTTT; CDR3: CASSLALGLSGNTIYF
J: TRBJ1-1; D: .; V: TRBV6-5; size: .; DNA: TGTGCCAGCAGTGAGATTCTAGCGAGGGGGACTGAAGCTTTCTTT; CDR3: CASSEILARGTEAFF
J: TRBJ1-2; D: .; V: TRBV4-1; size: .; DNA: TGCGCCAGCAGCCAAGATCAAGGGGTCCGGTATGGCTACACCTTC; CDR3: CASSQDQGVRYGYTF
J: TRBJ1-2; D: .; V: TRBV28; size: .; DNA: TGTGCCAGCAGGAAAGGCTATGGCTACACCTTC; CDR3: CASRKGYGYTF
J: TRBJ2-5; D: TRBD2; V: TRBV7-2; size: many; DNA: TGTGCCAGCAGCTTAGTGCTCGGTCTAGCGGGGCAAGAGACCCAGTACTTC; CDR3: CASSLVLGLAGQETQYF
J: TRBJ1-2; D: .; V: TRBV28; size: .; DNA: TGTGCCAGCAGTTTTCGTCGTGGCTACACCTTC; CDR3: CASSFRRGYTF
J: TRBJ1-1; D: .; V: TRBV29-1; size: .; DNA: TGCAGCGGCTCCGGACACCTGAACACTGAAGCTTTCTTT; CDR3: CSGSGHLNTEAFF
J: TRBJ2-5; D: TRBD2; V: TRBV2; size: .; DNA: TGTGCCAGCAGTGTCTGGACTAGCGGGGGCCCAAAAGAGACCCAGTACTTC; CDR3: CASSVWTSGGPKETQYF
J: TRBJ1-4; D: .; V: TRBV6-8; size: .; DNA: TGTGCCAGCAGTTACTCGGGGCTCGGTAATGAAAAACTGTTTTTT; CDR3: CASSYSGLGNEKLFF
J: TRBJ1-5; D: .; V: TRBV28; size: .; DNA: TGTGCCAGCATCGGGAGGGGGGGGGCTCAGCCCCAGCATTTT; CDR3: CASIGRGGAQPQHF
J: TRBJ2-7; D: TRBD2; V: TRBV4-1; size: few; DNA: TGCGCCAGCAGCCAAGACGGGGCTAGCGGGGTCAACGAGCAGTACTTC; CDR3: CASSQDGASGVNEQYF
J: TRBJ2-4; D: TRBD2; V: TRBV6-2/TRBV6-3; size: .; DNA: TGTGCCCGCAGTTACCCCTCCGGCGGGAGCCCGTTTGACATTCAGTACTTC; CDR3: CARSYPSGGSPFDIQYF
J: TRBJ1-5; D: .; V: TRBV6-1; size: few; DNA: TGTGCCAGCAGTGTCCTCAATCAGCCCCAGCATTTT; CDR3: CASSVLNQPQHF
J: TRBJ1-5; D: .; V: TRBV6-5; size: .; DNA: TGTGCCAGCAGTCCACTTCCCGGGCGGGATAGCAATCAGCCCCAGCATTTT; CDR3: CASSPLPGRDSNQPQHF
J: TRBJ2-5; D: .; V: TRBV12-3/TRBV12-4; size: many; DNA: TGTGCCAGCAGTTTTGAACCAGGGAGCCAAGAGACCCAGTACTTC; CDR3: CASSFEPGSQETQYF
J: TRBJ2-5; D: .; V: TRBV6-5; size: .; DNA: TGTGCCAGCAGTTACGGGGGTCAGGATCAAGAGACCCAGTACTTC; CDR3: CASSYGGQDQETQYF
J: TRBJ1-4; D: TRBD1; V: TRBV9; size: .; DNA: TGTGCCAGCAGCGGGACAGGGGTTAATGAAAAACTGTTTTTT; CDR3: CASSGTGVNEKLFF
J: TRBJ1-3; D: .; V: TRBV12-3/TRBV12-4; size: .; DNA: TGTGCCCATTTTTCTGGAAACACCATATATTTT; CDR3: CAHFSGNTIYF
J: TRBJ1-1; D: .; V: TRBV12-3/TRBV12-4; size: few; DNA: TGTGCCAGCAGTTTTGAAACGGAGTTGACCACTGAAGCTTTCTTT; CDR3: CASSFETELTTEAFF
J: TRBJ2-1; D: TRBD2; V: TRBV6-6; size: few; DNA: TGTGCCAGCAGTACCGCCCGGGGCGGGAGGGCCTACAATGAGCAGTTCTTC; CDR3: CASSTARGGRAYNEQFF
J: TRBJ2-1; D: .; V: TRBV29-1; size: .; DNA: TGCAGCGTTGTGGGTTCGGGAAGGACTTACACGTCCGAGCAGTTCTTC; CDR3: CSVVGSGRTYTSEQFF
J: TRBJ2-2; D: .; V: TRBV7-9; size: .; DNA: TGTGCCAGCAGCTCCCTGACGCCCCTCACCGACGCCGGGGAGCTGTTTTTT; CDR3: CASSSLTPLTDAGELFF
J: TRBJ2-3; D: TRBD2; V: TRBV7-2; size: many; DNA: TGTGCCAGCAGCTTACGGCTAGCGGGAGGGGGTACAGATACGCAGTATTTT; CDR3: CASSLRLAGGGTDTQYF
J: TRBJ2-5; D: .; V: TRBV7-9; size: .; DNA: TGTGCCAGCAGCTTATTAGAGTACCAAGAGACCCAGTACTTC; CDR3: CASSLLEYQETQYF
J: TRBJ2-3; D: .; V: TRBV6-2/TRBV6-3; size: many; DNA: TGTGCCAGCAGTTCCCAGTGGACTAGCACAGATACGCAGTATTTT; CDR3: CASSSQWTSTDTQYF
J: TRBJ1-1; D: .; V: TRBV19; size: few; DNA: TGTGCCAGTACCCTATGGTGGGGGGTGAACACTGAAGCTTTCTTT; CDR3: CASTLWWGVNTEAFF